This entry lists 25 T cell receptor beta chains sequenced from one sample in a study of cytomegalovirus exposure and HLA in healthy donors. This PCR relied on a set of 60 Vbeta primers and 13 Jbeta primers. Libraries were prepared by immunoSEQ multiplex PCR; TCRdb keeps only in-frame clonotypes and omits some of them. The table shows approximately 160,000 clones, with approximately 84% occurring only once. The sample comprised PBMCs. The receptors come from a woman aged 45-60 years in good health and CMV-seropositive.

The V gene is TRBV9, the J gene TRBJ2-1, with 7 bases aligning to TRBD1. This CDR3 spans 18 amino acids. The V segment lost 2 bases and the J segment 5 bases; nucleotides outside the gene matches: 16. The germline V gene encodes CDR1 SGDLS and CDR2 YYNGEE. CDR3 region: CASSVLEPTGTANNEQFF. The CDR3 DNA follows: TGTGCCAGCAGCGTGCTCGAGCCGACCGGGACAGCAAACAATGAGCAGTTCTTC.

Here the CDR3 reads CASSQDRGSEQYF. The CDR3 region has the DNA TGTGCCAGCAGCCAAGACAGGGGAAGCGAGCAGTACTTC. The chain is built from TRBV14 and TRBJ2-7; TRBD1 is a possible D gene (6 bases). With 0 bases removed from V and 6 bases from J, the gap between germline ends came to 9 bases. The CDR3 extends over 13 amino acids. Germline assignment: CDR1 SGHDN and CDR2 FVKESK.

The chain combines TRBV10-3 with TRBJ2-1, with no clear D. V lost 5 bases and J lost 8, with 13 bases in between. The CDR3 length is 13 residues. Germline V lookup: CDR1 ENHRY, CDR2 SYGVKD. As DNA, the CDR3 is TGTGCCATCAGTAAGGAGTTCGGCTATGAGCAGTTCTTC. It yields the protein CAISKEFGYEQFF.

This clone was observed once. This chain joins TRBV10-1 and TRBJ2-7, with a possible D match to TRBD1 (5 bases). The V gene lost 3 bases and the J gene lost 9 bases, with 21 bases spanning the gap. Germline V gives CDR1 WNHNN, CDR2 SYGVQD (reference sequence). The CDR3 covers 15 residues. The CDR3 DNA sequence: TGCGCCAGCAGTGAAGGGGCAGGAACCCCGTCGGGGCAGTACTTC. Translated: CASSEGAGTPSGQYF.

This chain joins TRBV11-2 and TRBJ2-7; D possibly corresponds to TRBD1 (6 bases). CDR1 SGHAT and CDR2 FQNNGV come from the germline V gene. Between the trimmed V and J ends, which lost 1 base and 6 bases, there was a span of 13 bases. There are 14 residues in the CDR3. This CDR3 reads CASSLVLTRGEQYF. The CDR3 DNA follows: TGTGCCAGCAGCTTAGTGTTAACCAGGGGCGAGCAGTACTTC.

This clone appeared a few times. The chain joins TRBV7-3 to TRBJ2-1, with 10 bases aligning to TRBD2. The CDR3 runs to 17 residues. Per the germline V gene, CDR1 is SGHTA and CDR2 is FQGTGA. The ends lost 2 bases at V and 8 bases at J; junction bases unmatched: 12. Here the CDR3 DNA reads TGTGCCAGCAGCTTATTTCAATTGGGACTAGCGTTCGATGAGCAGTTCTTC. Translating gives CASSLFQLGLAFDEQFF.

V is TRBV21-1 and J is TRBJ2-2; the table assigns TRBD1, which was not confirmed against the DNA. TRBV21-1 is a listed pseudogene. There are 15 residues in the CDR3. The chain's CDR3 is CASRGTGQNTGELFF. Written as DNA, the CDR3 is TGTGCCAGCAGGGGGACAGGACAGAACACCGGGGAGCTGTTTTTT.

DNA for the CDR3: TGTGCCAGCAGGCGGACAGAGAACACTGAAGCTTTCTTT. This sequence encodes CASRRTENTEAFF. The chain joins TRBV6-1 to TRBJ1-1; TRBD1 is a possible D gene (6 bases). Germline V gene lookup returns CDR1 MNHNS and CDR2 SASEGT. V lost 6 bases to trimming and J lost 1 base, with 9 bases between them. The CDR3 extends over 13 amino acids.

The V and J genes are TRBV7-9 and TRBJ2-3; 9 bases are shared with TRBD2. CDR1 is SEHNR and CDR2 is FQNEAQ in the germline V gene (reference sequence). Trimming took 1 base from V and 2 from J; bases not matched to a gene: 1. The CDR3 has 15 residues. CDR3 coding DNA: TGTGCCAGCAGCTTAGGGACTAGCGACACAGATACGCAGTATTTT. Protein sequence: CASSLGTSDTDTQYF.

The rearrangement joins TRBV29-1 to TRBJ1-1; D unclear. CDR3 length: 13 amino acids. Trimming left V 6 bases short and J 2 bases short, with 13 bases between. Germline CDR1 reads SQVTM; CDR2 reads ANQGSEA. The chain's CDR3 is CSVATRSNTEAFF. CDR3 nucleotides: TGCAGCGTCGCCACGAGAAGCAACACTGAAGCTTTCTTT. Full variable domain (outside the CDR3, taken from reference TRBV29-1 and TRBJ1-1): SAVISQKPSRDICQRGTSLTIQCQVDSQVTMMFWYRQQPGQSLTLIATANQGSEATYESGFVIDKFPISRPNLTFSTLTVSNMSPEDSSIYLCSVATRSNTEAFFGQGTRLTVV.

This chain uses TRBV5-4 with TRBJ2-1; 10 bases align to TRBD2. The germline gives CDR1 SGHNT, CDR2 YYREEE (reference sequence). The junction had 10 bases not matched to a gene; V was cut back by 7 bases and J by 6 bases. The CDR3 runs 15 residues. In DNA form, the CDR3 reads TGTGCCAGCCACAGGACTAGCGGAGTAGGCAATGAGCAGTTCTTC. Its protein product is CASHRTSGVGNEQFF.

The rearrangement joins TRBV11-2 to TRBJ2-3; a weak D match, TRBD1 (6 bases). Germline assignment: CDR1 SGHAT and CDR2 FQNNGV. The CDR3 is 16 amino acids. With 3 bases removed from V and 2 bases from J, the gap between germline ends came to 15 bases. CDR3 in DNA: TGTGCCAGCAGCTTCACAGGGAGTCGGGACACAGATACGCAGTATTTT. The encoded protein is CASSFTGSRDTDTQYF.

The genes are TRBV2 and TRBJ1-3; D uncertain. The CDR3 length is 12 residues. Trimming removed 6 bases from V and 9 bases from J, with 12 bases in between. Looked up from germline, CDR1 is SNHLY and CDR2 is FYNNEI. In DNA, the CDR3 is TGTGCCAGCAGCGTCGAGTTTGGCACCATATATTTT. Translation gives CASSVEFGTIYF.

This sequence joins TRBV7-2 and TRBJ1-4; 8 bases align to TRBD1. This CDR3 contains 15 residues. Germline V gene sequence: CDR1 SGHTA, CDR2 FQGNSA. The junction had 5 bases not matched to a gene; V was cut back by 5 bases and J by 3 bases. In nucleotides, the CDR3 is TGTGCCAGCAGCCAGGACAGGGTGTCTAATGAAAAACTGTTTTTT. Protein product: CASSQDRVSNEKLFF.

The CDR3 DNA is TGCGCCAGCAGCTCGACGGGCGGGGGGGCAGGATCACCCCTCCACTTT. Residues: CASSSTGGGAGSPLHF. The chain employs TRBV4-3 and TRBJ1-6, with D tentatively TRBD1 (6 bases). Trimming removed 5 bases from V and 10 bases from J, with 21 bases in between. Germline V gene data show CDR1 as LGHNA and CDR2 as YSLEER. The length of the CDR3 is 16 residues.

About this clone: A read error may produce the germline difference seen at one junction end. The V call is TRBV7-7, the J call TRBJ2-3; 9 nucleotides align to TRBD2. In germline, CDR1 is SSHAT, CDR2 FNYEAQ (reference sequence). The CDR3 is 16 amino acids. CDR3 nucleotide sequence: TGTGCTAGCAGCCCCGGCCTAGCGGGATCCACAGATACGCAGTATTTT. Protein sequence: CASSPGLAGSTDTQYF.

The chain uses TRBV6-1 and TRBJ1-1, with 8 bases lining up with TRBD1. Trimming removed 6 bases from V and 10 bases from J; junction bases left unmatched: 4. This CDR3 region has 11 residues. In germline, CDR1 is MNHNS, CDR2 SASEGT. The CDR3 sequence is CASRKQGGAFF. The CDR3 region has the DNA TGTGCCAGCAGAAAACAGGGGGGAGCTTTCTTT.

In its sample, this clone was seen a few times. J is TRBJ1-4 and V is TRBV30; TRBD1 agrees at 8 bases. Germline V lookup: CDR1 GTSNPN, CDR2 SVGIG (reference sequence). The CDR3 has 14 amino acids. J gave up 8 bases and V 1 base, and 6 bases lay outside the gene matches. This CDR3 is CAWSDGQGREKLFF. The CDR3 coding sequence is TGTGCCTGGAGTGACGGACAGGGTCGGGAAAAACTGTTTTTT.

This chain uses TRBV30 with TRBJ2-2, with 7 positions matching TRBD2. V lost 0 bases, J lost 6 bases, and 4 bases stayed unmatched. The CDR3 sequence is 14 residues long. Looked up from germline, CDR1 is GTSNPN and CDR2 is SVGIG (reference sequence). The CDR3 region is CAWSVLAGAGELFF. The CDR3 DNA follows: TGTGCCTGGAGTGTACTCGCGGGGGCCGGGGAGCTGTTTTTT.

The chain couples TRBV6-5 to TRBJ1-1; tentatively, D is TRBD1 (6 bases). This CDR3 is 13 amino acids long. Trimming left V 2 bases short and J 3 bases short, with 7 bases between. Per germline, CDR1 MNHEY and CDR2 SVGAGI. CDR3 amino acids: CASSYRGYTEAFF. The CDR3 nucleotides read TGTGCCAGCAGTTACAGGGGGTACACTGAAGCTTTCTTT.

The V gene is TRBV29-1, the J gene TRBJ1-2; D is unclear. Germline CDR1 reads SQVTM; CDR2 reads ANQGSEA. The CDR3 runs to 13 residues. Trimming cost V 7 bases and J 5 bases, with 17 bases left between them. The CDR3 protein is CSAGEPAGYGYTF. Written as DNA, the CDR3 is TGCAGCGCGGGCGAGCCTGCGGGGTATGGCTACACCTTC.

This clone was observed once. The chain couples TRBV29-1 to TRBJ2-5; 10 bases map to TRBD1. J gave up 5 bases and V 6 bases, and 6 bases lay outside the gene matches. This CDR3 region has 13 residues. Germline V lookup: CDR1 SQVTM, CDR2 ANQGSEA. The CDR3 bases are TGCAGCGTACGACAGGGGGCGGTGGAGACCCAGTACTTC. It is translated as CSVRQGAVETQYF.

The chain couples TRBV5-1 to TRBJ1-6; no firm D call. V was clipped by 2 bases and J by 6 bases, with 15 bases between them. Germline V gene data show CDR1 as SGHRS and CDR2 as YFSETQ. This CDR3 region has 16 residues. CDR3 nucleotides: TGCGCCAGCAGCTTTGAGGGCCCTCGTTTTAATTCACCCCTCCACTTT. Its translation is CASSFEGPRFNSPLHF.

The rearrangement links TRBV4-3 to TRBJ1-1; D gene uncertain. Germline V gene data show CDR1 as LGHNA and CDR2 as YSLEER. Trimming shortened V by 0 bases and J by 0 bases, and 11 bases separated the two germline ends. The CDR3 loop spans 16 amino acids. CDR3 nucleotides: TGCGCCAGCAGCCAAGACCCCCACAGACTGAACACTGAAGCTTTCTTT. It is translated as CASSQDPHRLNTEAFF.

This clone appeared a few times. The chain recombines TRBV9 with TRBJ2-5; 10 bases fit TRBD2. The V segment lost 0 bases and the J segment 5 bases; nucleotides outside the gene matches: 7. The CDR3 spans 16 residues. Germline assignment: CDR1 SGDLS and CDR2 YYNGEE. CDR3 residues: CASSVDPAGGPETQYF. DNA of the CDR3: TGTGCCAGCAGCGTAGATCCAGCGGGGGGGCCGGAGACCCAGTACTTC.